This T cell receptor (beta chain) was recovered during a study of blood T cell repertoires in COVID-19. The germline CDR1 and CDR2 sequences are SNHLY and FYNNEI. Losses at the gene ends were 8 bases for V and 3 bases for J; bases not matched to a gene: 8. The CDR3 has 14 amino acids. Repertoires were generated with immunoSEQ multiplex PCR, while TCRdb's copy carries only in-frame clones and drops some. Of 400,000 to 500,000 clones in the sample, 70% to 90% were seen once. The material sequenced was PBMCs or T cells enriched from blood (not recorded which). V gene TRBV2 combines with J gene TRBJ2-7; 9 bases are a match to TRBD2. This TCR derives from a woman aged 18-35 years who had been exposed to COVID-19. In nucleotides, the CDR3 is TGTGCCAGCGGGAGACTAGCGGATCTCTACGAGCAGTACTTC. Translated, it gives CASGRLADLYEQYF.